Listed below are T cell receptor beta chains from one sample, sequenced in a study of T-cell reconstitution after alpha-beta-depleted transplantation in children. Each CDR3 protein is one row after TCRdb ran MiXCR on the PCR reads. The table has more than 300,000 distinct CDR3 sequences, about 17% seen once. The sample here was PBMCs, mostly from graft donor cells, taken 360 days after TCRalphabeta/CD19-depleted stem cell transplant. These receptors all stem from a male patient aged 2-15 years who had a stem cell transplant for acute lymphoblastic leukemia, so the T cells may come from the graft donor. CDR3s include the opening cysteine and the closing phenylalanine or tryptophan. The D gene is left open where the match is weak. The size entry is marked missing in some rows and otherwise reads once, few, many or a size class.

V	D	size	J	DNA	CDR3
TRBV20-1	NA	many	TRBJ2-7	TGCAGTGCAAGGGGGGCCTACGAGCAGTACTTC	CSARGAYEQYF
TRBV6-5	NA	few	TRBJ2-3	TGTGCCAGCAGTTACTCTCGGCGGATGGATTCCACAGATACGCAGTATTTT	CASSYSRRMDSTDTQYF
TRBV7-8	NA	few	TRBJ1-4	TGTGCCAGCAGTCCGCGGCGGACAATCGGGAAACTGTTTTTT	CASSPRRTIGKLFF
TRBV20-1	TRBD2	once	TRBJ2-2	TGCAGTGCTAGGGTTGCGGGAGGACCCGGGGAGCTGTTTTTT	CSARVAGGPGELFF
TRBV5-6	NA	many	TRBJ2-4	TGTGCCAGCAGCTTGGGAGGTGGCAAAAACATTCAGTACTTC	CASSLGGGKNIQYF
TRBV27	NA	few	TRBJ1-2	TGTGCCAGCAGTTTAAGGCTGGGGGTGGGCTATGGCTACACCTTC	CASSLRLGVGYGYTF
TRBV11-2	TRBD1	NA	TRBJ1-3	TGTGCCAGCAGCCACGGGATACTGGCAGGGGGCTCTGGAAACACCATATATTTT	CASSHGILAGGSGNTIYF
TRBV19	NA	NA	TRBJ2-1	TGTGCCAGTAGTATTATCGGACTATACAATGAGCAGTTCTTC	CASSIIGLYNEQFF
TRBV29-1	NA	NA	TRBJ2-3	TGCAGCGTTGAAGGGGCTGGCGGGCGAGGCACAGATACGCAGTATTTT	CSVEGAGGRGTDTQYF
TRBV3-1	TRBD1	NA	TRBJ2-2	TGTGCCAGCAGCGGCAGGACAGGGGTGTCCGGGGAGCTGTTTTTT	CASSGRTGVSGELFF
TRBV12-3/TRBV12-4	TRBD2	many	TRBJ2-1	TGTGCCAGCAGTGCACCGGGACTAGCGGGAGGAGGGAGCTCCTACAATGAGCAGTTCTTC	CASSAPGLAGGGSSYNEQFF
TRBV12-5	NA	few	TRBJ1-1	TGTGCTAGCCTCAGTGGGGGGAACACTGAAGCTTTCTTT	CASLSGGNTEAFF
TRBV4-3	NA	NA	TRBJ1-6	TGCGCCAGCAGCCAAGGGACTTCCGTTAATTCACCCCTCCACTTT	CASSQGTSVNSPLHF
TRBV28	TRBD1	many	TRBJ2-2	TGTGCCAGCAGGGACGACAGGGGTGTGACCGGGGAGCTGTTTTTT	CASRDDRGVTGELFF
TRBV6-2/TRBV6-3	NA	NA	TRBJ2-7	TGTGCCAGCAGTTACTTTTCGGTACAGTTCTACGAGCAGTACTTC	CASSYFSVQFYEQYF
TRBV28	NA	few	TRBJ2-7	TGTGCCAGCAGTTTTTTTTCAGCCCTTGGCGGGACTTCCTCCTACGAGCAGTACTTC	CASSFFSALGGTSSYEQYF
TRBV7-9	NA	few	TRBJ1-2	TGTGCCAGCAGCTTAGAGATCACAGAGATCGTATATGGCTACACCTTC	CASSLEITEIVYGYTF
TRBV18	NA	NA	TRBJ2-7	TGTGCCAGCTCACCAAGCTTTAACAGGGACTCCTACGAGCAGTACTTC	CASSPSFNRDSYEQYF
TRBV14	NA	NA	TRBJ2-3	TGTGCCAGCAGCCTGAACGGGATAAGGACAGATACGCAGTATTTT	CASSLNGIRTDTQYF
TRBV12-3/TRBV12-4	NA	NA	TRBJ2-2	TGTGCCAGCAGTTTGCAGGTGATACGGGCCGGGGAGCTGTTTTTT	CASSLQVIRAGELFF
TRBV30	NA	few	TRBJ2-1	TGTGCCTGGAGTGTACGGTGGGCAGGGCCACGAGGGTCCAATGAGCAGTTCTTC	CAWSVRWAGPRGSNEQFF
TRBV4-3	NA	many	TRBJ2-7	TGCGCCAGCAGCCAAGATTGGGGAGACAGCCCCTACGAGCAGTACTTC	CASSQDWGDSPYEQYF
TRBV4-3	NA	few	TRBJ1-3	TGCGCCAGCAGCCAAGATATTGTAACAGCAGGCTCTGGAAACACCATATATTTT	CASSQDIVTAGSGNTIYF
TRBV29-1	NA	many	TRBJ2-5	TGCAGCTCTTGGGTGGGGGGCGCGGGGGAGACCCAGTACTTC	CSSWVGGAGETQYF
TRBV5-1	NA	few	TRBJ2-3	TGCGCCAGCAGCTTGGCGTGGGAAAGGGCCACAGATACGCAGTATTTT	CASSLAWERATDTQYF
TRBV5-1	TRBD2	few	TRBJ2-1	TGCGCCAGCAGCCATACTAGCGGGCCTTACAATGAGCAGTTCTTC	CASSHTSGPYNEQFF
TRBV4-2	NA	many	TRBJ2-6	TGTGCCAGCAGCCAAGCGGCGGGGGCCAACGTCCTGACTTTC	CASSQAAGANVLTF
TRBV12-3/TRBV12-4	TRBD2	NA	TRBJ2-7	TGTGCCAGCAGTTTAAGGGCGGGAGGGCCTAGGGAGCAGTACTTC	CASSLRAGGPREQYF
TRBV6-5	TRBD2	NA	TRBJ2-7	TGTGCCAGCAGTTACTCAAGCGGGGGGTACGAGCAGTACTTC	CASSYSSGGYEQYF
TRBV12-3/TRBV12-4	TRBD1	few	TRBJ2-4	TGTGCCAGCAGCCAGGCTAGGGGGCGCGTTCCCAAAAACATTCAGTACTTC	CASSQARGRVPKNIQYF
TRBV12-3/TRBV12-4	NA	many	TRBJ2-5	TGTGCCAGCAGTTTAGCCCCAGCTGGGTACCAAGAGACCCAGTACTTC	CASSLAPAGYQETQYF
TRBV5-1	NA	few	TRBJ2-7	TGCGCCAGCAGCTCGACCGGGACTCCATACGAGCAGTACTTC	CASSSTGTPYEQYF
TRBV4-2	NA	many	TRBJ1-5	TGTGCCAGCAGCCCATATGAAGGCAGGGTAGCCCAGCCCCAGCATTTT	CASSPYEGRVAQPQHF
TRBV5-1	NA	few	TRBJ2-5	TGCGCCAGCAGCTTGGTAGGGACGGAAGACCAAGAGACCCAGTACTTC	CASSLVGTEDQETQYF
TRBV5-1	NA	few	TRBJ2-5	TGCGCCAGCAGCTTGGACGGGCCAAGAGGGGTACGGCAAGAGACCCAGTACTTC	CASSLDGPRGVRQETQYF
TRBV24-1	TRBD1	few	TRBJ1-6	TGTGCCACCAGTGGGACAGGTTTTAATTCACCCCTCCACTTT	CATSGTGFNSPLHF
TRBV20-1	TRBD2	few	TRBJ2-3	TGCAGTGCTAGCGAGCGGGATCGTCCCACAGATACGCAGTATTTT	CSASERDRPTDTQYF
TRBV20-1	NA	few	TRBJ2-1	TGCAGTGCTAGAGGACCCGGGCCAAGACTTTACAATGAGCAGTTCTTC	CSARGPGPRLYNEQFF
TRBV5-1	NA	many	TRBJ2-2	TGCGCCAGCAGCTTGTCGAACGGCGGGGAGCTGTTTTTT	CASSLSNGGELFF
TRBV12-3/TRBV12-4	TRBD1	few	TRBJ2-7	TGTGCCAGCAGTTTCTTGGCAGGGGGCGCCTACGAGCAGTACTTC	CASSFLAGGAYEQYF
TRBV20-1	NA	many	TRBJ2-3	TGCAGTGCCCAAACTAGGGGCACAGATACGCAGTATTTT	CSAQTRGTDTQYF
TRBV4-3	TRBD2	few	TRBJ2-7	TGCGCCAGCAGCCAAGATCGGAGCGGGAGGTTCTACGAGCAGTACTTC	CASSQDRSGRFYEQYF
TRBV28	NA	NA	TRBJ2-1	TGTGCCACCAGGGGCTCCCAGGAGAACAATGAGCAGTTCTTC	CATRGSQENNEQFF
TRBV11-1	NA	few	TRBJ2-1	TGTGCCAGCAGGCCGACAGGAAAGGGAACAGAGTCCTACAATGAGCAGTTCTTC	CASRPTGKGTESYNEQFF
TRBV12-3/TRBV12-4	NA	many	TRBJ2-1	TGTGCCAGCAGTTTAGATCGGCCCTTCGATGAGTTCTTC	CASSLDRPFDEFF
TRBV28	NA	NA	TRBJ2-5	TGTGCCAGCAGTTTGAACTTCGAAGAGACCCAGTACTTC	CASSLNFEETQYF
TRBV12-3/TRBV12-4	NA	NA	TRBJ1-3	TGTGCCAGCAGCTATACAGGGCCTTCTGGAAACACCATATATTTT	CASSYTGPSGNTIYF
TRBV15	NA	NA	TRBJ2-3	TGTGCCACCAGCAGAGCCCTGGGCACAGATACGCAGTATTTT	CATSRALGTDTQYF
TRBV30	TRBD1	few	TRBJ2-3	TGTGCCTGGATGACAGGGTTCACAGATACGCAGTATTTT	CAWMTGFTDTQYF
TRBV6-5	TRBD2	NA	TRBJ2-5	TGTGCCAGCAGTTTACCCACTCTAGCGGGAGGGCCGGAGACCCAGTACTTC	CASSLPTLAGGPETQYF
TRBV4-3	NA	few	TRBJ2-4	TGCGCCAGCAGCCAGGACGGCAGAGTAAACATTCAGTACTTC	CASSQDGRVNIQYF
TRBV5-1	NA	NA	TRBJ2-5	TGCGCCAGCAGCTATATCGGAGCGGGTCCGGGGGAGACCCAGTACTTC	CASSYIGAGPGETQYF
TRBV12-3/TRBV12-4	NA	few	TRBJ2-6	TGTGCCAGCAGTTTTGACGGTTTCCCCTCTGGGGCCAACGTCCTGACTTTC	CASSFDGFPSGANVLTF
TRBV7-9	NA	NA	TRBJ2-2	TGTGCCAGCCAACAGGGCCCCCTGAATCTGAACACCGGGGAGCTGTTTTTT	CASQQGPLNLNTGELFF